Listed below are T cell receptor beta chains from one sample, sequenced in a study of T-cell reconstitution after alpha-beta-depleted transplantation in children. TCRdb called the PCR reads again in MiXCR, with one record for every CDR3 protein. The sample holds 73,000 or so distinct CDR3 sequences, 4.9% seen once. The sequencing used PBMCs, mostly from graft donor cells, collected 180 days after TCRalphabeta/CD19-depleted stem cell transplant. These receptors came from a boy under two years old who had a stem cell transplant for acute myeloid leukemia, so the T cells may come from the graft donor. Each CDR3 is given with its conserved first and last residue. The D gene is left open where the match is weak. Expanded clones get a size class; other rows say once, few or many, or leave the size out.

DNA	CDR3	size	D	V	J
TGCGCCAGCAGCCAAGAGGACAGGGGGCATGGTGAAGCTTTCTTT	CASSQEDRGHGEAFF	many	TRBD1	TRBV4-3	TRBJ1-1
TGTGCCAGCACCCTGTGGTGGACTGAAGCTTTCTTT	CASTLWWTEAFF	many	-	TRBV12-3/TRBV12-4	TRBJ1-1
TGTGCCAGTCGCTCCCTCCGGACAGGGTGGGGTGAAGCTTTCTTT	CASRSLRTGWGEAFF	many	TRBD1	TRBV19	TRBJ1-1
TGTGCCAGCAGCTTTGGGTACAAGTACACCGGGGAGCTGTTTTTT	CASSFGYKYTGELFF	many	-	TRBV5-5	TRBJ2-2
TGTGCCAGCGGACTCCGGGACAGGAATTTTGGCTACACCTTC	CASGLRDRNFGYTF	many	TRBD1	TRBV7-8	TRBJ1-2
TGCGCCAGCAGCTTGGCCCCGCTAGCGGGGAACACCGGGGAGCTGTTTTTT	CASSLAPLAGNTGELFF	many	TRBD2	TRBV5-1	TRBJ2-2
TGTGCCAGCAGTTACTTAGGGACAGGGAGCTCCTATAATTCACCCCTCCACTTT	CASSYLGTGSSYNSPLHF	many	TRBD1	TRBV6-5	TRBJ1-6
TGTGCCACCTCCGATCCGACTAGCGGGGGGCTAGAGACCCAGTACTTC	CATSDPTSGGLETQYF	-	TRBD2	TRBV6-2/TRBV6-3	TRBJ2-5
TGCGCCAGCAGCCCTGGCCTAGGACAGGCCTTCGATGGAAACACCATATATTTT	CASSPGLGQAFDGNTIYF	many	TRBD1	TRBV5-1	TRBJ1-3
TGTGCCAGCAGCTTAGACAGGGGGCCTAACCCCAAAGAGACCCAGTACTTC	CASSLDRGPNPKETQYF	many	TRBD1	TRBV7-9	TRBJ2-5
TGCGCCAGCAGCTTAGGGGACCGTTCCTACAATGAGCAGTTCTTC	CASSLGDRSYNEQFF	many	-	TRBV5-1	TRBJ2-1
TGTGCCAGCAGTTTAGACAGGGCCGGGGAGCTGTTTTTT	CASSLDRAGELFF	many	-	TRBV12-3/TRBV12-4	TRBJ2-2
TGTGCCAGCAGCCTAGAATGGGGGGACACCGGGGAGCTGTTTTTT	CASSLEWGDTGELFF	many	-	TRBV7-6	TRBJ2-2
TGTGCCAGCAGCTGGGAGGGAGGAGATACGCAGTATTTT	CASSWEGGDTQYF	many	TRBD2	TRBV5-5	TRBJ2-3
TGCAGCGTTTGGGGGCGCTCCTACAATGAGCAGTTCTTC	CSVWGRSYNEQFF	many	-	TRBV29-1	TRBJ2-1
TGTGCCAGCAGCATAGGGACGGAAGATACGCAGTATTTT	CASSIGTEDTQYF	many	-	TRBV7-6	TRBJ2-3
TGTGCCAGCAGGCTACAGGGGAGCAATCAGCCCCAGCATTTT	CASRLQGSNQPQHF	-	TRBD1	TRBV6-1	TRBJ1-5
TGTGCCAGCAGCTTAGCAGCTATGGGTGTCACTGAAGCTTTCTTT	CASSLAAMGVTEAFF	many	-	TRBV7-2	TRBJ1-1
TGTGCCAGCAGCTTAGCGGGGGGCAAGTCCTACGAGCAGTACTTC	CASSLAGGKSYEQYF	many	-	TRBV7-2	TRBJ2-7
TGTGCCAGCAGCCGGGACAGCCATACAGATACGCAGTATTTT	CASSRDSHTDTQYF	many	TRBD1	TRBV11-2	TRBJ2-3
TGTGCCAGCACAGCCCGGAGCGTCGAAAACATTCAGTACTTC	CASTARSVENIQYF	many	-	TRBV12-3/TRBV12-4	TRBJ2-4
TGTGCCAGCAGCTTAAGGGACAGGGGGCGCAACAATGAGCAGTTCTTC	CASSLRDRGRNNEQFF	many	TRBD1	TRBV11-3	TRBJ2-1
TGTGCCAGCAGTTTAGTGGGCGGGGAAGGAATTGATGAGCAGTTCTTC	CASSLVGGEGIDEQFF	many	-	TRBV12-3/TRBV12-4	TRBJ2-1
TGTGCCACCAGCAAACACTCCTACGAGCAGTACTTC	CATSKHSYEQYF	many	-	TRBV15	TRBJ2-7
TGTGCCTGGAGTGTGTTGGACAGGGGAACTGAAGCTTTCTTT	CAWSVLDRGTEAFF	few	TRBD1	TRBV30	TRBJ1-1
TGTGCCAGCAGTTTATCATGGGGGGTAAGCAATCAGCCCCAGCATTTT	CASSLSWGVSNQPQHF	many	-	TRBV27	TRBJ1-5
TGTGCCAGCAGTTACTCGACCCCTACAGGGAACACCGGGGAGCTGTTTTTT	CASSYSTPTGNTGELFF	many	-	TRBV6-5	TRBJ2-2
TGTGCCAGCAGCTTTGTAGGCGTGGACAGGGGCTCCTACGAGCAGTACTTC	CASSFVGVDRGSYEQYF	many	TRBD1	TRBV7-2	TRBJ2-7
TGCTCCTGGGAAAGGGAGACCCAGTACTTC	CSWERETQYF	many	-	TRBV20-1	TRBJ2-5
TGCAGTGCTAGTGAACACGGATCTACAACCAAAAACATTCAGTACTTC	CSASEHGSTTKNIQYF	many	-	TRBV20-1	TRBJ2-4
TGTGCCAGCAGCTCGACAGGGAGCTACAATGAGCAGTTCTTC	CASSSTGSYNEQFF	many	TRBD1	TRBV13	TRBJ2-1
TGCAGTGCTAGAGATGCTAGCGGTAACACCGGGGAGCTGTTTTTT	CSARDASGNTGELFF	medium-sized	TRBD2	TRBV20-1	TRBJ2-2
TGTGCCAGTAGTAGCGGGACAGCCTCCTACGAGCAGTACTTC	CASSSGTASYEQYF	many	-	TRBV19	TRBJ2-7
TGTGCCTTCAGTCCTCCGCAAAATAGCGGGGGGAACACCGGGGAGCTGTTTTTT	CAFSPPQNSGGNTGELFF	once	TRBD2	TRBV6-4	TRBJ2-2
TGTGCCAGCAGCCCCTCACCGGGCATCGGGCAGTACTTC	CASSPSPGIGQYF	many	-	TRBV7-2	TRBJ2-7
TGTGCCAGCAGCTTAGTAAACCAAGAGACCCAGTACTTC	CASSLVNQETQYF	many	-	TRBV7-6	TRBJ2-5
TGTGCCATCAGAGGGGAAGGAGGTGGCTACACCTTC	CAIRGEGGGYTF	many	-	TRBV10-3	TRBJ1-2
TGTGCCAGCAGCTTGGTGGGGGGGAGGACAGATACGCAGTATTTT	CASSLVGGRTDTQYF	few	TRBD2	TRBV5-4	TRBJ2-3
TGTGCCAGCAGCGTAGGAGGGAGGATAGAGACCCAGTACTTC	CASSVGGRIETQYF	many	-	TRBV9	TRBJ2-5
TGCAGTGCTAGAGATTCACGGAGGGCGAACACCGGGGAGCTGTTTTTT	CSARDSRRANTGELFF	many	-	TRBV20-1	TRBJ2-2
TGCAGCGTTGAGACCGTCCCCCGAGGAAAACTGTTTTTT	CSVETVPRGKLFF	many	-	TRBV29-1	TRBJ1-4
TGTGCCAGCAGCTTAGTCGGCGGATCTAGCTCCTATAATTCACCCCTCCACTTT	CASSLVGGSSSYNSPLHF	many	-	TRBV7-2	TRBJ1-6
TGTGCCAGCAGTTTACCGGGACTAGGGACCAATGAGCAGTTCTTC	CASSLPGLGTNEQFF	many	TRBD2	TRBV12-3/TRBV12-4	TRBJ2-1
TGCGCCAGCAGCGCGTCGGGGGCCATGAACACTGAAGCTTTCTTT	CASSASGAMNTEAFF	many	-	TRBV5-1	TRBJ1-1
TGCGCCAGCAGCCATGGGGCAGGGGTGCGTCAGCCCCAGCATTTT	CASSHGAGVRQPQHF	many	-	TRBV4-1	TRBJ1-5
TGCGCCAGCAGCCAGATGGCAGGCAACGGACTCGAAAAACTGTTTTTT	CASSQMAGNGLEKLFF	many	-	TRBV4-1	TRBJ1-4
TGCGCCAGCAGCCGGCAGGACGGCTATGGCTACACCTTC	CASSRQDGYGYTF	many	-	TRBV5-1	TRBJ1-2
TGTGCCAGCAGCTTAGCAGGGACACCGAACTACGAGCAGTACTTC	CASSLAGTPNYEQYF	many	-	TRBV7-2	TRBJ2-7
TGTGCCACCGGTGCAGGCTACCCCCCAGATACGCAGTATTTT	CATGAGYPPDTQYF	many	-	TRBV15	TRBJ2-3
TGTGCCAGCAGTACATGGGGTCAGCCCCAGCATTTT	CASSTWGQPQHF	many	-	TRBV12-3/TRBV12-4	TRBJ1-5
TGTGCCAGCAGCGTACGGGACCTTGGGGCGCAGTACTTC	CASSVRDLGAQYF	many	-	TRBV7-2	TRBJ2-7
TGCGCCAGCAGCTTGGCCCGGGGGGGGAACACCGGGGAGCTGTTTTTT	CASSLARGGNTGELFF	many	TRBD2	TRBV5-1	TRBJ2-2
TGCAGTGCTAGAGTTTTAGCGGAAGATGAGCAGTTCTTC	CSARVLAEDEQFF	many	-	TRBV20-1	TRBJ2-1
TGTGCCTTCAGGGACCTCCCAAGCGGGGGGGCCTACAATGAGCAGTTCTTC	CAFRDLPSGGAYNEQFF	-	TRBD2	TRBV3-1	TRBJ2-1
TGTGCCATCAGTGACCCGAGGGTAGCCACAGATACGCAGTATTTT	CAISDPRVATDTQYF	many	-	TRBV10-3	TRBJ2-3